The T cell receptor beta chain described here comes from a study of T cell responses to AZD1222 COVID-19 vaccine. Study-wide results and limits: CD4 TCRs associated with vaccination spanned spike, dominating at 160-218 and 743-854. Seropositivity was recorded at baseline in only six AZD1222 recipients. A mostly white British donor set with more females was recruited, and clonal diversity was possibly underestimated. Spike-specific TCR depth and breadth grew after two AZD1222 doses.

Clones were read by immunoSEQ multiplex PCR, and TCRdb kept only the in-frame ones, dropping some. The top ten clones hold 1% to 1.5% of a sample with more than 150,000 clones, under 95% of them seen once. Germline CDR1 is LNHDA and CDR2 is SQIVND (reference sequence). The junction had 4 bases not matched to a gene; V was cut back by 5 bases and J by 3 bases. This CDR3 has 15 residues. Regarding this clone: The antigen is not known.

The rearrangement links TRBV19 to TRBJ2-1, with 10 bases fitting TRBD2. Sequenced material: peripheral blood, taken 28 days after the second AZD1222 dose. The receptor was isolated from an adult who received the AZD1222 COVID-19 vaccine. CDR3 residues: CASSSTSGNYNEQFF. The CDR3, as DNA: TGTGCCAGTAGTTCTACTAGCGGGAACTACAATGAGCAGTTCTTC.